Listed here are 13 T cell receptor beta chains from one sample, sequenced in a study of T cell responses to AZD1222 COVID-19 vaccine. TCRdb's copy holds only in-frame clones and misses some; the assay was immunoSEQ multiplex PCR. The table lists 80,000 to 130,000 clones, about 83% of them singletons. The starting material was peripheral blood, obtained on day 0 of AZD1222 vaccination. Receptor source: an adult in good health.

V is TRBV24-1 and J is TRBJ2-1, with 9 bases aligning to TRBD2. Per germline, CDR1 KGHDR and CDR2 SFDVKD. The CDR3 contains 16 residues. After removal of 2 bases from V and 2 bases from J, the junction contained 3 bases not matched to a gene. CDR3 residues: CATSDSIAGAYNEQFF. CDR3 DNA sequence: TGTGCCACCAGTGATTCAATAGCGGGGGCCTACAATGAGCAGTTCTTC.

The chain uses TRBV6-4 and TRBJ1-2; the D gene is possibly TRBD1 (5 bases). CDR3 length: 14 amino acids. Trimming pared 2 bases from V and 7 bases from J, leaving 14 bases between. CDR1 is MRHNA and CDR2 is SNTAGT in the germline V gene. CDR3 in DNA: TGTGCCAGCAGTGACCCATCAGGGCGCGGTGGCTACACCTTC. Encoded protein: CASSDPSGRGGYTF.

The CDR3 is CSAGTGGYNEQFF. The CDR3 DNA reads as TGCAGTGCCGGGACAGGGGGCTACAATGAGCAGTTCTTC. The rearrangement links TRBV29-1 to TRBJ2-1, with 11 bases identical to TRBD1. The CDR3 spans 13 residues. Germline V gene lookup returns CDR1 SQVTM and CDR2 ANQGSEA.

The gene calls are TRBV5-1 and TRBJ1-1; TRBD1 is a possible D gene (6 bases). V shed 0 bases and J shed 0 bases, with 12 bases lying between them. CDR3 size: 16 residues. The germline V gene has CDR1 SGHRS and CDR2 YFSETQ. This CDR3 reads CASSLEPGALNTEAFF. The DNA for the CDR3 is TGCGCCAGCAGCTTGGAGCCAGGGGCTTTGAACACTGAAGCTTTCTTT.

The chain links TRBV6-6 to TRBJ2-2, with TRBD1 matching over 7 bases. Per the germline V gene, CDR1 is MNHNY and CDR2 is SVGAGI (reference sequence). Unmatched junction bases numbered 7, after V lost 9 bases and J lost 0 bases. The CDR3 length is 15 residues. CDR3 DNA sequence: TGTGCCAGTACCCCGGGGACAGCGAACACCGGGGAGCTGTTTTTT. Amino acid sequence: CASTPGTANTGELFF.

This clone has more than one count but fewer than ten. The V gene is TRBV20-1, the J gene TRBJ2-2; 7 positions agree with TRBD1. The CDR3 loop spans 15 amino acids. The V gene's germline CDR1 is DFQATT and CDR2 SNEGSKA (reference sequence). The V segment lost 3 bases and the J segment 1 base; nucleotides outside the gene matches: 5. CDR3 sequence (DNA): TGCAGTGCTAGTGCCCGGGACAGGAACACCGGGGAGCTGTTTTTT. Translation gives CSASARDRNTGELFF.

This rearrangement joins TRBV30 to TRBJ1-5; 8 positions match TRBD1. The CDR3 covers 18 residues. V trimming: 3 bases; J trimming: 0 bases; junction bases outside the gene matches: 13. CDR1 GTSNPN and CDR2 SVGIG come from the germline V gene (reference sequence). The CDR3, as DNA: TGTGCCTGGAGGGCCCGGACAGGGAAAGGGTATAGCAATCAGCCCCAGCATTTT. Its protein is CAWRARTGKGYSNQPQHF.

The chain employs TRBV6-2 or TRBV6-3 and TRBJ1-4; D call uncertain. Trimming shortened V by 0 bases and J by 8 bases, and 7 bases separated the two germline ends. Germline CDR1 and CDR2: MNHEY and SVGEGT. CDR3 size: 13 residues. The CDR3 is CASSYSGGEKLFF. In DNA, the CDR3 is TGTGCCAGCAGTTACTCGGGCGGGGAAAAACTGTTTTTT.

This chain connects TRBV4-3 to TRBJ2-3; D may be TRBD2 (7 bases). V shed 4 bases and J shed 6 bases, with 14 bases lying between them. The CDR3 contains 14 residues. CDR1 and CDR2 (germline): LGHNA, YSLEER. The CDR3, as DNA: TGCGCCAGCAGCCTTGATACGGGGGGCGATACGCAGTATTTT. This gives the protein CASSLDTGGDTQYF.

The genes are TRBV9 and TRBJ2-1; D is uncertain. This CDR3 region has 15 residues. Per germline, CDR1 SGDLS and CDR2 YYNGEE. Trimming removed 0 bases at V and 5 bases at J, with 12 bases between. The CDR3 DNA is TGTGCCAGCAGCGTAGTGGGCGCAGTGGACAATGAGCAGTTCTTC. Protein: CASSVVGAVDNEQFF. The full variable domain, with the rest looked up from reference TRBV9 and TRBJ2-1, is DSGVTQTPKHLITATGQRVTLRCSPRSGDLSVYWYQQSLDQGLQFLIQYYNGEERAKGNILERFSAQQFPDLHSELNLSSLELGDSALYFCASSVVGAVDNEQFFGPGTRLTVL.

The chain uses TRBV11-2 and TRBJ2-2, with 9 nucleotides matching TRBD2. The V and J ends lost 2 bases and 4 bases, in that order; junction bases with no gene match: 8. The CDR3 covers 17 residues. Looked up from germline, CDR1 is SGHAT and CDR2 is FQNNGV. The CDR3 DNA reads TGTGCCAGCAGCTTACGGCGGGGGGGCCGTCCCACCGGGGAGCTGTTTTTT. Amino acid sequence: CASSLRRGGRPTGELFF.

The chain links TRBV24-1 to TRBJ1-2; D not certain. This CDR3 is 12 amino acids long. Per the germline V gene, CDR1 is KGHDR and CDR2 is SFDVKD. Trimming cost V 9 bases and J 0 bases, with 7 bases left between them. For the CDR3, the DNA is TGTGCCACCGCTGGGGCTAACTATGGCTACACCTTC. Translation: CATAGANYGYTF.

V and J are TRBV4-3 and TRBJ1-2, with unresolved D. With 4 bases removed from V and 2 bases from J, the gap between germline ends came to 8 bases. Germline assignment: CDR1 LGHNA and CDR2 YSLEER. This CDR3 is 13 amino acids long. The CDR3 region has the DNA TGCGCCAGCAGCCGGCAGACAAACTATGGCTACACCTTC. Protein: CASSRQTNYGYTF.